The clone carrying this T cell receptor beta chain was seen repeatedly, ten times or more. The data were taken from a study of molecular identifiers for immune sequencing clone quantification. One entry per CDR3 protein results from TCRdb running MiXCR on the PCR reads. The sample has about 320,000 distinct CDR3 sequences, about 20% seen once. The sample consisted of naive CD8+ T cells from blood, with Jurkat cell RNA spiked in. Subset denoted: FACS-sorted CD8+CD4-CCR7+CD45RA+ naive T cells. The clonotype was recovered from a human donor in good health. Some libraries in this study had Jurkat cell RNA spiked in.

The CDR3 is CASSPRGGLADTQYF. The CDR3, as DNA: TGTGCCAGTAGTCCGCGGGGGGGCCTTGCAGATACGCAGTATTTT. This rearrangement joins TRBV19 to TRBJ2-3; 9 bases line up with TRBD2. Germline CDR1 is LNHDA and CDR2 is SQIVND (reference sequence). Unmatched junction bases numbered 7, after V lost 5 bases and J lost 4 bases. This CDR3 is built from 15 residues. Full variable domain (outside the CDR3, taken from reference TRBV19 and TRBJ2-3): DGGITQSPKYLFRKEGQNVTLSCEQNLNHDAMYWYRQDPGQGLRLIYYSQIVNDFQKGDIAEGYSVSREKKESFPLTVTSAQKNPTAFYLCASSPRGGLADTQYFGPGTRLTVL.